Following are 5 T cell receptor beta chains from one sample sequenced in a study of tissue T cells after allogeneic stem cell transplantation. Only in-frame clones appear in the TCRdb table, and some are missing; sequencing was by immunoSEQ multiplex PCR. The table has around 7,400 clones, around 68% seen once. The material sequenced was blood. The origin of the receptors is a female BALB/c mouse in good health. Mouse strain MHC haplotype: H2-d.

In this sample, this clone turned up a few times. Gene names follow the mouse nomenclature. The read finishes 1 residue shy of the CDR3 end, and the germline J gene is used to complete it. The chain has TRBV19 and TRBJ2-7; 10 positions agree with TRBD1. This CDR3 has 14 amino acids. Germline CDR1 FNHDT, CDR2 SITEND (reference sequence). With 4 bases clipped from V and 6 bases from J, the junction kept 7 bases outside the gene matches. The DNA read from the CDR3 is TGTGCCAGCAGTCGACAGGGGGCGAGGGGTGAACAGTAC. This encodes CASSRQGARGEQY. The whole CDR3 protein reads CASSRQGARGEQYF.

In regard to this clone: Germline and genes here are mouse. The DNA ends 1 residue before the CDR3 does, and the rest of the CDR3 is filled in from the germline J gene. The chain has TRBV3 and TRBJ1-2, with 7 bases matching TRBD1. Trimming took 1 base from V and 1 from J; bases not matched to a gene: 3. CDR3 length equals 15 residues. The germline V gene encodes CDR1 SNHLY and CDR2 FYNGKV (reference sequence). The chain's CDR3 is CASSLVRDRNSDYTF. The CDR3 bases that were read are TGTGCCAGCAGCTTAGTTCGGGACAGAAACTCCGACTACACC.

Comment on this clone: Gene names refer to mouse genes. This CDR3 is CASKTGRSTQYF. The covered CDR3 bases are TGTGCCAGCAAAACAGGGAGGAGCACCCAGTAC. This sequence joins TRBV13-1 and TRBJ2-5; TRBD1 is a possible D gene (6 bases). The read comes to an end 1 residue before the CDR3 does, leaving the germline J gene to fill in the end. V was trimmed by 6 bases and J by 8 bases, leaving 13 bases between them. CDR3 size: 12 residues. Germline V gene lookup returns CDR1 NSHNY and CDR2 SYGAGN.

This clone was seen a few times. The genes and germline here are from mouse. With the read ending 1 residue before the CDR3 end, the germline J gene is used to fill in that end. The gene calls are TRBV5 and TRBJ2-4; D might be TRBD1 (6 bases). V was pared by 1 base and J by 0 bases, with 8 bases between. Per germline, CDR1 LGHNA and CDR2 YNLKQL (reference sequence). CDR3 length equals 15 residues. CDR3 DNA (partial): TGTGCCAGCAGCCAAGCCGGGACAAGTCAAAACACCTTGTAC. The encoded protein is CASSQAGTSQNTLY. From start to end, the CDR3 is CASSQAGTSQNTLYF.

With regard to this clone: Any gene name here is a mouse gene name. Read data end 1 residue before the CDR3 end; the end is taken from the germline J gene. This chain connects TRBV13-1 to TRBJ1-4, with TRBD1 identical over 7 bases. CDR3 length equals 13 residues. Trimming took 5 bases from V and 5 from J; bases not matched to a gene: 3. Germline assignment: CDR1 NSHNY and CDR2 SYGAGN. The CDR3 loop is CASRGTANERLFF. The sequenced CDR3 bases are TGTGCCAGCAGAGGGACAGCAAACGAAAGATTATTT.